This T cell receptor beta chain is drawn from a study of OX40 agonist ivuxolimab in advanced cancers. Regarding the complete study: The costimulatory receptor OX40 (CD134) was targeted by ivuxolimab, a fully human IgG2 agonistic monoclonal antibody. Intravenous ivuxolimab was administered to patients every 2 weeks at six dose levels: 0.01, 0.1, 0.3, 1.5, 3 and 10 mg/kg. Among the 52 dose-escalation patients, 19 had hepatocellular carcinoma, around 15 melanoma, 9 renal cell carcinoma and 9 head and neck cancer. In the dose-escalation cohort, 82.7% of patients were male, and the mean age was 60 years with a range of roughly 20 to 80. Prior anti-PD-1, anti-PD-L1 or anti-CTLA-4 therapy was permitted, and checkpoint inhibitors had been received by less than 45% of dose-escalation patients. Three dose-escalation patients achieved partial responses, one with hepatocellular carcinoma and two with cutaneous melanoma. The point of sequencing TCRbeta in the periphery was to test whether ivuxolimab changed TCR sequence diversity and drove clonal T-cell expansion. The paper reports the monotherapy dose-escalation portion (N of about 50 patients) of the phase I ivuxolimab trial.

The study at large found these results: Antigen specificity was not determined for the clonally expanded peripheral T cells. Clonal expansion of both CD4+ and CD8+ blood T cells was observed from baseline to week 6 at doses 0.1 to 3.0 mg/kg. After ivuxolimab, CD8+ T cells had more expanded clones than CD4+ T cells on average. Partial responders in the 0.1-3.0 mg/kg groups had among the lowest normalized peripheral clonal expansion, especially among CD8+ T cells. Low levels of normalized T-cell clonal expansion were also seen in some nonresponding patients.

To sequence the TCRbeta CDR3 region, genomic DNA was isolated from the sorted cells. The immunoSEQ Assay was used to sequence the TCRbeta CDR3 regions. What TCRdb holds here is the immuneACCESS table cut down to in-frame rearrangements. Part of the clones is not present; checked against another copy, under half of the missing clones reflect an unresolved V gene, and the others are unexplained. For this sample there are more than 95,000 clones; roughly 95% appear just once. In total, the top ten clones hold 0.15% to 0.2% of the sample. Regarding this clone: Its antigen is unknown. No clone much larger than this one lies a single base away; base qualities are absent.

From the cysteine through the phenylalanine, the CDR3 covers 14 amino acids. Only the CDR3 DNA stays, 42 bases, in frame from base 1. Reading the germline V gene gives CDR1 SGHTA and CDR2 FQGNSA. V lost 0 bases and J lost 5 bases; the stretch between them is 10 bases long. The trial excluded patients who had a history of autoimmune disease or who were on systemic immunosuppression. Peripheral blood for TCR sequencing was collected from all dose cohorts at baseline, on cycle 4 day 1, and on cycle 7 day 1. Samples were obtained from an open-label, multicenter, first-in-human phase I dose-escalation trial of ivuxolimab. The trial enrolled adults with locally advanced or metastatic head and neck squamous cell, hepatocellular, melanoma or renal cell carcinoma. CD4+ and CD8+ T cells were sorted separately from peripheral blood before TCR sequencing.

The chain joins TRBV7-2 to TRBJ1-2; the D gene is not confidently resolved. The sample consisted of CD4+ or CD8+ T cells sorted from blood, taken in a trial of the OX40 agonist ivuxolimab. This sequence originates from an adult with an advanced solid tumor such as melanoma, head and neck, liver or kidney cancer. The nucleotide sequence reads TGTGCCAGCAGCTTAGCGCGAGACGAGTATGGCTACACCTTC. Its translation is CASSLARDEYGYTF.